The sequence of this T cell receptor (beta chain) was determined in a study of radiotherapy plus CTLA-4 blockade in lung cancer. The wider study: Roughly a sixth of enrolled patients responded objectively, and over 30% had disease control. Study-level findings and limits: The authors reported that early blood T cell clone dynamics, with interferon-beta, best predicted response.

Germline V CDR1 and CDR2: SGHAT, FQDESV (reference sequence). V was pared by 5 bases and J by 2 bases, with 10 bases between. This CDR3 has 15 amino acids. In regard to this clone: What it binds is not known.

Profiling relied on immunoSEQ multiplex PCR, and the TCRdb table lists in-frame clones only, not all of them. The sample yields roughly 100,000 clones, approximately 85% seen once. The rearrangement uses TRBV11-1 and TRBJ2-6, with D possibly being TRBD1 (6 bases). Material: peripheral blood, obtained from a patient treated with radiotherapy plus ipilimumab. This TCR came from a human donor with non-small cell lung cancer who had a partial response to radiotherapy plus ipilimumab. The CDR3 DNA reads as TGTGCCAGCAGCCGGGGACAACCTGGGGCCAACGTCCTGACTTTC. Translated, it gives CASSRGQPGANVLTF.